Below, one T cell receptor beta chain is given with its context. The data originate from a study of blood T cell repertoires in COVID-19. Study in general: T cells, B-cell-depleted T cells, or PBMCs supplied cDNA or gDNA.

Allocation to cohorts depended on clinical history reported by the participants. As originally analysed: For nucleated cells, counts were estimated from reference gene primer amplification. Measured with immunoSEQ multiplex PCR; TCRdb has only the in-frame clones, and not every one. V and J calls plus clone size are reproduced from that table; the DNA served to infer D and trimming. The sample gives around 390,000 clones, around 87% of which show up once; approximately 9.3% is in the top ten. This CDR3 spans 14 amino acids. After removal of 4 bases from V and 2 bases from J, the junction contained 3 bases not matched to a gene. CDR1 is SGHRS, CDR2 YFSETQ, per germline.

The clonotype comes from a woman in her forties or fifties who had recovered from COVID-19. The V call is TRBV5-1, the J call TRBJ2-7; 10 bases are shared with TRBD1. Material: PBMCs or T cells enriched from blood (not recorded which). The CDR3 spells CASSHGQGAYEQYF. The CDR3 DNA is TGCGCCAGCAGCCACGGACAGGGGGCCTACGAGCAGTACTTC.